What follows is one T cell receptor (beta chain) and its context. Its cognate antigen is unknown. These data belong to a study of shared clonotypes between healthy human individuals. Study-wide points: Sampling included only blood; tissue repertoires likely differ.

Germline V gene lookup returns CDR1 PRHDT and CDR2 FYEKMQ (reference sequence). The CDR3 is 18 residues long. Trimming removed 5 bases from V and 2 bases from J; junction bases left unmatched: 12. Using immunoSEQ multiplex PCR, the repertoire was profiled, and TCRdb retains in-frame clones only, with some absent. The sample has millions of clones; 80% to 95% are singletons. The TCR sequence derives from a man younger than 30 in good health. Some clones in this sample may be carry-over from other donors' samples. The chain uses TRBV13 and TRBJ1-1, with 12 bases fitting TRBD1. Sequencing used naive CD4+ T cells from PBMCs. Documented subset: CD45RA+ positively selected. CDR3 residues: CASSKRDRGRATNTEAFF. Written as DNA, the CDR3 is TGTGCCAGCAGCAAACGGGACAGGGGGCGTGCTACCAACACTGAAGCTTTCTTT. Complete variable domain (other parts from reference TRBV13 and TRBJ1-1): AAGVIQSPRHLIKEKRETATLKCYPIPRHDTVYWYQQGPGQDPQFLISFYEKMQSDKGSIPDRFSAQQFSDYHSELNMSSLELGDSALYFCASSKRDRGRATNTEAFFGQGTRLTVV.